These T cell receptor beta chains were read from a single sample in a study of blood T cell repertoires in COVID-19. Only in-frame clones appear in the TCRdb table, and some are missing; sequencing was by immunoSEQ multiplex PCR. The sample has more than 200,000 clones; 65% to 85% are singletons. Specimen: peripheral blood. The receptors here all came from a man in his forties with active or convalescent COVID-19. Both conserved end residues are part of each CDR3. The D gene is left open where the match is weak. Rows may omit the clone size; those that give it use once, few, many or a size class.

D	size	V	J	CDR3	DNA
TRBD2	.	TRBV30	TRBJ2-7	CAWSARGGGTYEQYF	TGTGCCTGGAGTGCCCGGGGCGGGGGGACCTACGAGCAGTACTTC
.	few	TRBV19	TRBJ1-4	CASSIQATNEKLFF	TGTGCCAGTAGTATCCAGGCCACTAATGAAAAACTGTTTTTT
TRBD2	.	TRBV5-1	TRBJ2-1	CASSLGLAGNEQFF	TGCGCCAGCAGCTTGGGACTAGCGGGCAATGAGCAGTTCTTC
.	.	TRBV7-9	TRBJ1-1	CASSLRWEAFF	TGTGCCAGCAGCTTGAGATGGGAAGCTTTCTTT
.	.	TRBV7-9	TRBJ2-7	CASSLGKTGNYEQYF	TGTGCCAGCAGCTTAGGGAAGACAGGAAACTACGAGCAGTACTTC
.	.	TRBV10-3	TRBJ1-1	CAISEPTVNTEAFF	TGTGCCATCAGTGAGCCGACAGTGAACACTGAAGCTTTCTTT
TRBD1	few	TRBV24-1	TRBJ1-1	CATSDRTGAEAFF	TGTGCCACCAGTGACCGGACAGGGGCCGAAGCTTTCTTT
TRBD2	once	TRBV2	TRBJ2-5	CASTGLAGTLGTQYF	TGTGCCAGCACCGGACTAGCGGGGACCCTCGGGACCCAGTACTTC
.	.	TRBV4-1	TRBJ1-1	CASSQEFRWGGGEAFF	TGCGCCAGCAGCCAAGAATTCAGATGGGGGGGAGGTGAAGCTTTCTTT
.	once	TRBV30	TRBJ2-1	CAWSPRGVGEQFF	TGTGCCTGGAGTCCCAGGGGGGTTGGAGAGCAGTTCTTC
TRBD2	.	TRBV6-2/TRBV6-3	TRBJ2-7	CASSYPSGETYEQYF	TGTGCCAGCAGTTACCCTAGCGGGGAGACCTACGAGCAGTACTTC
TRBD1	.	TRBV6-5	TRBJ2-7	CASRPTGLPEQYF	TGTGCCAGCAGACCGACAGGGTTACCGGAGCAGTACTTC
.	.	TRBV6-2/TRBV6-3	TRBJ2-3	CASSYDSPIPQYF	TGTGCCAGCAGTTACGACAGTCCGATTCCGCAGTATTTT
TRBD2	.	TRBV19	TRBJ2-3	CASGPREVRSDTQYF	TGTGCCAGTGGGCCTCGGGAGGTCCGTTCCGATACGCAGTATTTT
TRBD1	once	TRBV27	TRBJ2-7	CASSSDGQGGSYEQYF	TGTGCCAGCAGTTCCGATGGACAGGGGGGCTCCTACGAGCAGTACTTC
.	.	TRBV27	TRBJ2-1	CASRSLGGQFF	TGTGCCAGCAGGAGTCTCGGGGGGCAGTTCTTC
.	.	TRBV11-3	TRBJ2-3	CASSPVGDRGDTQYF	TGTGCCAGCAGCCCAGTGGGGGACCGGGGGGATACGCAGTATTTT
TRBD1	few	TRBV11-2	TRBJ1-1	CASSLTDRGRGEAFF	TGTGCCAGCAGCTTAACTGACAGGGGGCGGGGTGAAGCTTTCTTT
.	.	TRBV5-4	TRBJ1-6	CASSLVQGGSPLHF	TGTGCCAGCAGCTTGGTTCAGGGAGGCTCACCCCTCCACTTT
.	.	TRBV12-3/TRBV12-4	TRBJ1-2	CASSPYEEFGYTF	TGTGCCAGCAGCCCATATGAGGAGTTCGGCTACACCTTC
.	.	TRBV10-3	TRBJ2-2	CAISEDYPGELFF	TGTGCCATCAGTGAGGACTACCCCGGGGAGCTGTTTTTT
.	once	TRBV7-9	TRBJ2-3	CASSETDGDTQYF	TGTGCCAGCAGCGAGACAGACGGAGATACGCAGTATTTT
.	.	TRBV4-1	TRBJ2-2	CASSQGLNTGELFF	TGCGCCAGCAGCCAGGGGCTGAACACCGGGGAGCTGTTTTTT
TRBD1	.	TRBV11-2	TRBJ1-4	CASSGGTGGNEKLFF	TGTGCCAGCAGCGGGGGGACAGGGGGGAATGAAAAACTGTTTTTT
TRBD1	.	TRBV15	TRBJ1-2	CATSRDLDRGGYTF	TGTGCCACCAGCAGAGATCTCGACAGGGGCGGCTACACCTTC
.	.	TRBV5-1	TRBJ2-1	CASSLRDTSQGEQFF	TGCGCCAGCAGCTTGAGGGACACTTCACAGGGAGAGCAGTTCTTC
.	.	TRBV3-1/TRBV3-2	TRBJ1-2	CASSQGGGDHGYTF	TGTGCCAGCAGCCAAGGCGGAGGTGACCATGGCTACACCTTC
.	.	TRBV29-1	TRBJ1-1	CSVGAGSNTEAFF	TGCAGCGTGGGGGCAGGGTCGAACACTGAAGCTTTCTTT
TRBD1	.	TRBV27	TRBJ1-2	CASSPGQGRGYTF	TGTGCCAGCAGTCCAGGACAGGGACGGGGCTACACCTTC